One sample yielded the 17 T cell receptor beta chains listed below, sequenced in a study of T-cell reconstitution after alpha-beta-depleted transplantation in children (TCRdb year 2016). The time point label, as the study defines it: day 60 (about 2 months) after transplantation. This specimen's treatment or condition label, per the study, means: allogeneic hematopoietic cell transplantation with graft depleted of TCRalphabeta T cells and CD19 B cells. The protocol used for the library was PCR. These reads were obtained on an Illumina HiSeq 2500. Molecular barcoding was employed in the preparation of TCR libraries, with unique molecular identifiers being used to normalize TCRbeta repertoire quantification. The public reads were reanalyzed by TCRdb: fastp trimming at Q25, MiXCR alignment, in-frame beta chains only. Every distinct CDR3 protein forms one entry, paired with its most common genes and DNA. This sample lists some 48,000 distinct CDR3 sequences; 5.8% were detected once. The ten top clones hold roughly 30% of the sample.

The sample was PBMCs, mostly from graft donor cells, taken 60 days after TCRalphabeta/CD19-depleted stem cell transplant. These receptors came from a female patient between 2 and 15 years old who had a stem cell transplant for aplastic anemia, so the T cells may come from the graft donor.

V gene TRBV28 combines with J gene TRBJ1-1, with D unresolved. Deletions cut 3 bases from V and 4 bases from J, with 9 bases between. Per the germline V gene, CDR1 is MDHEN and CDR2 is SYDVKM. The CDR3 is made up of 13 amino acids. In nucleotides, the CDR3 is TGTGCCAGCAGTTTGGGGTGGGTCACTGAAGCTTTCTTT. Its protein is CASSLGWVTEAFF.

This clonotype was observed many times. The genes are TRBV2 and TRBJ2-7, with 7 bases identical to TRBD1. With V trimmed by 6 bases and J by 3 bases, 8 bases remained unmatched. The CDR3 length is 14 residues. CDR1 SNHLY and CDR2 FYNNEI come from the germline V gene. The CDR3 region is CASSSTGKLYEQYF. In nucleotides, the CDR3 is TGTGCCAGCAGCTCGACAGGGAAGCTCTACGAGCAGTACTTC.

This clonotype was counted ten times or more. The CDR3 sequence is CASSDSSGGATGELFF. The CDR3 DNA is TGTGCCAGCAGTGACTCTAGCGGGGGGGCCACCGGGGAGCTGTTTTTT. The rearrangement links TRBV6-4 to TRBJ2-2, with TRBD2 matching over 11 bases. Germline CDR1 and CDR2: MRHNA and SNTAGT. After removal of 0 bases from V and 4 bases from J, the junction contained 1 base not matched to a gene. The CDR3 contains 16 residues.

This clonotype has just a few counts. The chain couples TRBV7-2 to TRBJ1-6; TRBD1 aligns across 8 bases. The germline gives CDR1 SGHTA, CDR2 FQGNSA. The CDR3 loop spans 15 amino acids. V lost 5 bases and J lost 7; bases outside the gene matches: 7. CDR3 coding DNA: TGTGCCAGCAGCGGACGGACAGGGAGGAATTCACCCCTCCACTTT. The encoded protein is CASSGRTGRNSPLHF.

This clonotype was found many times. The chain uses TRBV5-4 and TRBJ2-1; D ambiguous. Per the germline V gene, CDR1 is SGHNT and CDR2 is YYREEE (reference sequence). The CDR3 contains 11 residues. Trimming removed 4 bases from V and 5 bases from J, with 4 bases in between. CDR3 DNA: TGTGCCAGCAGCCGAAACAATGAGCAGTTCTTC. Translating it yields CASSRNNEQFF. Full variable domain (outside the CDR3, taken from reference TRBV5-4 and TRBJ2-1): ETGVTQSPTHLIKTRGQQVTLRCSSQSGHNTVSWYQQALGQGPQFIFQYYREEENGRGNFPPRFSGLQFPNYSSELNVNALELDDSALYLCASSRNNEQFFGPGTRLTVL.

This clonotype was seen repeatedly, ten times or more. V usage is TRBV9 and J usage is TRBJ2-1, with D perhaps TRBD2 (5 bases). The V and J ends lost 2 bases and 1 base respectively, with 10 bases between them. CDR1 is SGDLS and CDR2 is YYNGEE in the germline V gene. The CDR3 runs to 15 residues. CDR3 DNA: TGTGCCAGCAGCGTCGACGGGAATTCCTACAATGAGCAGTTCTTC. It is translated as CASSVDGNSYNEQFF.

This clonotype has a count of ten or more. This chain joins TRBV2 and TRBJ1-5; D gene ambiguous. Germline V gene data show CDR1 as SNHLY and CDR2 as FYNNEI. Trimming took off 2 bases at V and 7 bases at J, with 15 bases between the two ends. This CDR3 contains 15 residues. The CDR3 bases are TGTGCCAGCAGTGAAAATCTAAGTAATCGGCAGCCCCAGCATTTT. Translated, it gives CASSENLSNRQPQHF.

This clonotype was picked up many times. The DNA of the CDR3 is TGCAGTGTCCCGACTAGCGGGAGAGTCGAGACCCAGTACTTC. Its protein is CSVPTSGRVETQYF. The chain has TRBV20-1 and TRBJ2-5; the match to TRBD2 covers 12 bases. The CDR3 covers 14 residues. Germline assignment: CDR1 DFQATT and CDR2 SNEGSKA (reference sequence). V lost 7 bases, J lost 5 bases, and 8 bases stayed unmatched.

Ten or more counts support this clonotype. V gene TRBV20-1 combines with J gene TRBJ1-3; no reliable D call. The germline CDR1 and CDR2 sequences are DFQATT and SNEGSKA (reference sequence). The CDR3 contains 14 residues. The V and J ends lost 3 bases and 4 bases respectively, with 13 bases between them. The CDR3 protein is CSASNGLAGNTIYF. The CDR3 DNA sequence: TGCAGTGCTAGTAACGGGTTGGCCGGAAACACCATATATTTT.

This clonotype was detected many times. The chain joins TRBV5-1 to TRBJ2-3; D is perhaps TRBD2 (6 bases). This CDR3 is built from 12 residues. From germline, CDR1 is SGHRS and CDR2 YFSETQ. V shed 3 bases and J shed 11 bases, with 13 bases lying between them. The CDR3 region is CASSSEGGWQYF. The CDR3, as DNA: TGCGCCAGCAGCTCTGAGGGAGGTTGGCAGTATTTT.

There are many counts of this clonotype. The chain employs TRBV21-1 and TRBJ2-7. TRBV21-1 is tagged as a pseudogene. The CDR3 sequence is 14 residues long. This chain's CDR3 is CASSKEDGTYEQYF. CDR3 nucleotides: TGTGCCAGCAGCAAAGAGGATGGGACCTACGAGCAGTACTTC.

This clonotype was counted many times. J is TRBJ2-1 and V is TRBV2; the match to TRBD2 covers 10 bases. The CDR3 has 15 amino acids. Germline loops: CDR1 SNHLY, CDR2 FYNNEI. V lost 0 bases, J lost 7 bases, and 3 bases stayed unmatched. The CDR3 loop is CASSEASGGENEQFF. The CDR3 bases are TGTGCCAGCAGTGAAGCGAGCGGGGGGGAGAATGAGCAGTTCTTC. Based on the CDR3 plus reference TRBV2 and TRBJ2-1, the full variable domain is EPEVTQTPSHQVTQMGQEVILRCVPISNHLYFYWYRQILGQKVEFLVSFYNNEISEKSEIFDDQFSVERPDGSNFTLKIRSTKLEDSAMYFCASSEASGGENEQFFGPGTRLTVL.

This clonotype was found many times. This sequence joins TRBV11-1 and TRBJ2-3; TRBD2 agrees at 12 bases. With V trimmed by 4 bases and J by 3 bases, 5 bases remained unmatched. CDR3 size: 16 residues. Germline CDR1 reads SGHAT; CDR2 reads FQDESV (reference sequence). The CDR3 sequence: CASSSTSGSGTDTQYF. In DNA, the CDR3 is TGTGCCAGCAGCTCGACTAGCGGGAGTGGGACAGATACGCAGTATTTT.

The chain links TRBV5-1 to TRBJ2-1, with 7 bases aligning to TRBD1. The V segment lost 4 bases and the J segment 4 bases; nucleotides outside the gene matches: 14. The CDR3 is 17 residues long. Per the germline V gene, CDR1 is SGHRS and CDR2 is YFSETQ. CDR3 sequence reads: CASSPRTGTDVYNEQFF. The CDR3 nucleotides read TGCGCCAGCAGCCCACGCACCGGGACAGATGTTTACAATGAGCAGTTCTTC.

This clonotype was counted at least ten times. J is TRBJ2-1 and V is TRBV29-1; D is undetermined. There are 8 residues in the CDR3. The V and J ends lost 8 bases and 10 bases respectively, with 6 bases between them. Germline CDR1 and CDR2: SQVTM and ANQGSEA. The CDR3 sequence is CSSEEQFF. CDR3 nucleotides: TGCAGCTCGGAGGAGCAGTTCTTC.

The table lists this clonotype with a few counts. The J gene is TRBJ2-1, the V gene TRBV7-3, with TRBD2 identical over 9 bases. The V gene end was trimmed by 5 bases and the J gene end by 0 bases; junction bases not matched to a gene: 5. This CDR3 spans 16 amino acids. Germline CDR1 is SGHTA and CDR2 is FQGTGA. The CDR3 bases are TGTGCCAGCAGCGCACTAGCGGGTAGCTCCTACAATGAGCAGTTCTTC. It is translated as CASSALAGSSYNEQFF.

The table lists this clonotype with many counts. The chain is built from TRBV24-1 and TRBJ1-1; no definite D call. The CDR3 is 15 amino acids. Trimming shortened V by 3 bases and J by 3 bases, and 13 bases separated the two germline ends. Germline values: CDR1 KGHDR, CDR2 SFDVKD. CDR3 in amino acids: CATSDANPGYTEAFF. The CDR3 coding sequence is TGTGCCACCAGTGATGCTAACCCGGGGTACACTGAAGCTTTCTTT.